This TCR beta chain originates from a study of T cell repertoires in cytomegalovirus infection. TCRdb recomputed calls from the reads with MiXCR, one row per CDR3 protein. The sample consists of hundreds of thousands of distinct CDR3 sequences, approximately 40% of them appearing once. On this clonotype: Its target is not known.

Study-wide points: HLA-C-restricted CMV clonotypes gave the most frequent clonotype in two of eight donors.

Germline lookup yields CDR1 DFQATT and CDR2 SNEGSKA (reference sequence). This CDR3 has 13 amino acids. V was pared by 4 bases and J by 0 bases, with 8 bases between. The sequences come from cultured PBMCs, collected from culture after CMV antigen stimulation. The chain has TRBV20-1 and TRBJ2-3; D remains unclear. This sequence originates from a human donor in good health (CMV status not recorded). Some clones in this sample may be carry-over from other donors' samples. DNA of the CDR3: TGCAGTGCTATTAGTACTAGCACAGATACGCAGTATTTT. Amino acids: CSAISTSTDTQYF.